The present T cell receptor (beta chain) was sequenced within a study of tumor and adjacent non-tumor tissue in lung cancer. The library came from three nested PCR rounds adapted from ARM-PCR protocols. TCRdb analysed the multiplex PCR reads with MiXCR anew, one entry per CDR3 protein. The sample includes 80,000 to 100,000 distinct CDR3 sequences, more than 80% of them seen just once. The template was RNA from unsorted bulk tissue. More than 3 cm separated this lung sample from the edge of the tumor. As for this clonotype: Since a much larger clone is just one base distant, this may be a read error.

Specimen: distant non-tumor lung tissue. The receptor's source is a man in his 60s with small cell lung cancer.

CDR3 region: CSAIEQGGEQFF. The CDR3 DNA reads as TGCAGTGCTATAGAGCAGGGGGGTGAGCAGTTCTTC. This chain links TRBV20-1 with TRBJ2-1; TRBD1 is a possible D gene (7 bases). V lost 4 bases to trimming and J lost 9 bases, with 13 bases between them. CDR1 and CDR2 from the germline V gene are DFQATT and SNEGSKA (reference sequence). This CDR3 is 12 amino acids long.